The clone carrying this T cell receptor beta chain was detected only a few times. This specimen comes from a study of low-dose radiotherapy and immunotherapy resistance in tumors. Study-level information: Across 26 weeks, 13 Gy in total went to Cohort 2, delivered as 1 Gy per fraction every two weeks.

Alpha and beta chains were covered, as first-strand cDNA relied on TRAV- and TRBV-specific primers. Amplification, which lasted roughly 20 PCR cycles, used a constant-region primer and V-primer adapter to amplify TCRs. TCRdb reanalysed the reads using MiXCR and keeps one entry per CDR3 protein. The table includes roughly 32,000 distinct CDR3 sequences, around 47% detected once. Sample time point: after trial treatment. Treatment meaning: LDRT plus nivolumab, ipilimumab, low-dose cyclophosphamide and aspirin (RACIN trial). Advanced solid tumors lacking tumor-infiltrating lymphocytes characterized eligible patients. This CDR3 region has 14 residues. Germline V lookup: CDR1 MDHEN, CDR2 SYDVKM. V lost 5 bases to trimming and J lost 5 bases; unmatched junction nucleotides: 7.

The genes are TRBV28 and TRBJ1-2, with 8 bases aligning to TRBD1. This clonotype originated in a male donor with gallbladder cancer. This specimen was PBMCs, taken after low-dose radiotherapy plus immunotherapy. CDR3 sequence (DNA): TGTGCCAGCAGTAGAGCAGGGGGCGCGTATGGCTACACCTTC. Translation gives CASSRAGGAYGYTF.